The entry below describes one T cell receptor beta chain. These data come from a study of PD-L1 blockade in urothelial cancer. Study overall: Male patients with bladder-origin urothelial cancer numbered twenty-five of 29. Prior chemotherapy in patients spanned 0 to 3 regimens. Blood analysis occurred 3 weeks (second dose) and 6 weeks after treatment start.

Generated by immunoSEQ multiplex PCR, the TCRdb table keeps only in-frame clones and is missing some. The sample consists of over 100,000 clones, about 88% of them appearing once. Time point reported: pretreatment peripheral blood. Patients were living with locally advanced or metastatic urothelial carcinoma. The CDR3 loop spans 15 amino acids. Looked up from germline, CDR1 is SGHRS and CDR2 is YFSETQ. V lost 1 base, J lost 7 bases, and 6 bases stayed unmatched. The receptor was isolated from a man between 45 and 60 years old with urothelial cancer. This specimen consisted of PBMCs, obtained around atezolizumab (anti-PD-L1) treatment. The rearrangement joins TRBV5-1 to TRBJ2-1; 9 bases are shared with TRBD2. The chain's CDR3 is CASSLTAGGGNEQFF. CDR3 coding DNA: TGCGCCAGCAGCTTGACAGCGGGAGGAGGAAATGAGCAGTTCTTC.